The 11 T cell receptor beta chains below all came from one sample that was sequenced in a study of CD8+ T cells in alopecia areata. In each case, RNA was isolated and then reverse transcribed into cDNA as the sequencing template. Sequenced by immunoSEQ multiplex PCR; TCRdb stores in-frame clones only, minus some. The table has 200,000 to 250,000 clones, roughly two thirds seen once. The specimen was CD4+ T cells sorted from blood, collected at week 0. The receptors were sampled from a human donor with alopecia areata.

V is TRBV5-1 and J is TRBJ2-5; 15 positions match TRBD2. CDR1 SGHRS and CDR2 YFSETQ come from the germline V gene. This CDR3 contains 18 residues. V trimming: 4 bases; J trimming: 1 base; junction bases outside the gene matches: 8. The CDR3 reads CASSTGLAGGSFQETQYF. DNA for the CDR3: TGCGCCAGCAGCACGGGACTAGCGGGGGGCTCTTTCCAAGAGACCCAGTACTTC.

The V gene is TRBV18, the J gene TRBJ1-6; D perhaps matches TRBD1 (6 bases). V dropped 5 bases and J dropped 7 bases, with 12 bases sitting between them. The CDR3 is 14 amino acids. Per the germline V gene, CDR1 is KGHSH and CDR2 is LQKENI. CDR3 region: CASSTNGGNSPLHF. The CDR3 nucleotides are TGTGCCAGCTCAACGAACGGGGGCAATTCACCCCTCCACTTT.

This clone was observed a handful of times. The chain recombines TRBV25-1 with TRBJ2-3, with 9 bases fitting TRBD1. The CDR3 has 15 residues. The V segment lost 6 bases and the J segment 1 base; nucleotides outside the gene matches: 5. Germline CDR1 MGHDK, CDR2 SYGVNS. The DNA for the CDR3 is TGTGCCAGCAGACAGGGGGCTGGGGGCACAGATACGCAGTATTTT. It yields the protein CASRQGAGGTDTQYF. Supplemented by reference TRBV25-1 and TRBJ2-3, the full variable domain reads EADIYQTPRYLVIGTGKKITLECSQTMGHDKMYWYQQDPGMELHLIHYSYGVNSTEKGDLSSESTVSRIRTEHFPLTLESARPSHTSQYLCASRQGAGGTDTQYFGPGTRLTVL.

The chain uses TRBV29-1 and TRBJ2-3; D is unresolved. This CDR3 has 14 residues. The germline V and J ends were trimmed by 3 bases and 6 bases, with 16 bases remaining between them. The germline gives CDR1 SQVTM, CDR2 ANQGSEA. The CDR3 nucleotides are TGCAGCGTTGACAGCTACCAGGTTACGGATACGCAGTATTTT. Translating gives CSVDSYQVTDTQYF.

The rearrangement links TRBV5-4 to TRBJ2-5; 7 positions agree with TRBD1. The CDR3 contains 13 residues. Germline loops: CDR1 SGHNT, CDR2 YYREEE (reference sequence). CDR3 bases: TGTGCATTGAGGGGGCAGGGCCAGGAGACCCAGTACTTC. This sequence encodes CALRGQGQETQYF.

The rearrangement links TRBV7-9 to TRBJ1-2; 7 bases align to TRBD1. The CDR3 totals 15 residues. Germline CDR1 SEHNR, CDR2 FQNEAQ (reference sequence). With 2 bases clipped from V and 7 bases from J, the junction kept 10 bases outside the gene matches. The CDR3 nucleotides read TGTGCCAGCAGCTTAACCCGACAGGGTACTAGTGGCTACACCTTC. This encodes CASSLTRQGTSGYTF.

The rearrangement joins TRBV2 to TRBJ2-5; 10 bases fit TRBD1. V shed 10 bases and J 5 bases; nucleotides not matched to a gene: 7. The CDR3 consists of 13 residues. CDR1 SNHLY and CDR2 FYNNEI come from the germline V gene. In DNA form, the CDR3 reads TGTGCCACCCGCCGGGACAGGGGTGAGACCCAGTACTTC. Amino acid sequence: CATRRDRGETQYF. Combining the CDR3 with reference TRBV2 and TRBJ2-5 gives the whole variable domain EPEVTQTPSHQVTQMGQEVILRCVPISNHLYFYWYRQILGQKVEFLVSFYNNEISEKSEIFDDQFSVERPDGSNFTLKIRSTKLEDSAMYFCATRRDRGETQYFGPGTRLLVL.

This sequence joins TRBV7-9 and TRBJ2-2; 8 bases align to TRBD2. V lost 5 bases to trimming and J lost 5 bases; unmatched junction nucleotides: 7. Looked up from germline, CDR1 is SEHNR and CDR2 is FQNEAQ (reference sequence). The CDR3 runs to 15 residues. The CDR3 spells CASSPLASGTGELFF. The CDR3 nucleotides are TGTGCCAGCAGCCCACTGGCTAGCGGGACCGGGGAGCTGTTTTTT.

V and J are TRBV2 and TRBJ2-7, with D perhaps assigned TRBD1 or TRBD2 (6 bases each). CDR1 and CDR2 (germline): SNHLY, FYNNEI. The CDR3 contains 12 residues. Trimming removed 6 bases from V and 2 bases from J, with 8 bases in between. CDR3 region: CASRRDTYEQYF. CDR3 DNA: TGTGCCAGCAGGCGGGACACCTACGAGCAGTACTTC. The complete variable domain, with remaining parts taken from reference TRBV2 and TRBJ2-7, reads EPEVTQTPSHQVTQMGQEVILRCVPISNHLYFYWYRQILGQKVEFLVSFYNNEISEKSEIFDDQFSVERPDGSNFTLKIRSTKLEDSAMYFCASRRDTYEQYFGPGTRLTVT.

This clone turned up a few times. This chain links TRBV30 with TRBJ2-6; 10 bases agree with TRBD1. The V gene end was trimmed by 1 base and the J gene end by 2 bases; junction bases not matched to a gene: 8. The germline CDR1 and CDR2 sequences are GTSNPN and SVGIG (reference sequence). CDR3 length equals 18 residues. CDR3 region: CAWSGDRGQNAGANVLTF. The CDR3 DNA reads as TGTGCCTGGAGTGGCGACAGGGGGCAGAACGCTGGGGCCAACGTCCTGACTTTC.

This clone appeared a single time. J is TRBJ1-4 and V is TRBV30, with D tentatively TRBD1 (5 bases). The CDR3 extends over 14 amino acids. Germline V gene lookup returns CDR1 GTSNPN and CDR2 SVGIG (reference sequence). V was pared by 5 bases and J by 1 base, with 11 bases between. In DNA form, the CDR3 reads TGTGCCTGGTCCAGGGATCTAACTAATGAAAAACTGTTTTTT. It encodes CAWSRDLTNEKLFF.